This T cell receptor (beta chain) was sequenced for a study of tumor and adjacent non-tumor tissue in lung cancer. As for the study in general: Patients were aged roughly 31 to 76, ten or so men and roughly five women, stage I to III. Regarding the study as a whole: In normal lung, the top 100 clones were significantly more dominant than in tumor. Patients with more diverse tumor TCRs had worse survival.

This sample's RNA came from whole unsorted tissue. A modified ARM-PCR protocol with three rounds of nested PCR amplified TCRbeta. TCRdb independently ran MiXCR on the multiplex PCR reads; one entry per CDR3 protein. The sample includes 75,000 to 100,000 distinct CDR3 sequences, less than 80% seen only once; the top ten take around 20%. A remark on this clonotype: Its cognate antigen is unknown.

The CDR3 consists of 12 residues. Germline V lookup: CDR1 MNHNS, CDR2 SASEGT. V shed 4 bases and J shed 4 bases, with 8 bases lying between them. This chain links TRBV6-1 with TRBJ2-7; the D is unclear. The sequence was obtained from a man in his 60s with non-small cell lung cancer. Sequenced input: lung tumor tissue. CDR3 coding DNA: TGTGCCAGCAGTGTTAAGTTTTACGAGCAGTACTTC. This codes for CASSVKFYEQYF.